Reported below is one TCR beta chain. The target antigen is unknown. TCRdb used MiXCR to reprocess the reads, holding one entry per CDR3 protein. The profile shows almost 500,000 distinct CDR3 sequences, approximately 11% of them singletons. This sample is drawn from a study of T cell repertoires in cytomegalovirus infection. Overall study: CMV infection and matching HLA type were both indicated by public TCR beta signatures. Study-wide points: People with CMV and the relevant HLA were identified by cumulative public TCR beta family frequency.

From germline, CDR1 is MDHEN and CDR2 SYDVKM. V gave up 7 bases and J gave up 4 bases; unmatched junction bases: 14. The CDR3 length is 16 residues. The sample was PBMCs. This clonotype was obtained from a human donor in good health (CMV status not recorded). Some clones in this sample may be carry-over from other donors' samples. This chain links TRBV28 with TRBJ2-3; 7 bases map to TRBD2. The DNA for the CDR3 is TGTGCCAGCAACCCGCTCGGTGCGGGAGATGCAGATACGCAGTATTTT. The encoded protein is CASNPLGAGDADTQYF.